This T cell receptor beta chain is drawn from a study of molecular identifiers for immune sequencing clone quantification (dated by TCRdb to 2016 to 2018). Regarding the complete study: In a replicate experiment, RNA from approximately 22,000 or 94,000 naive CD8 T cells was split into five aliquots, four of which were sequenced. This methods study benchmarked molecular-identifier clustering-based TCR repertoire sequencing (MIDCIRS) and TCR RNA copy counting, using CD8 T cells to do so. Study-wide conclusions, independent of this receptor: Highly expanded clone sizes could be underestimated if identical TCR molecules share a barcode. In CMV-specific effector cells, clones with more than 20 RNA copies accounted for over 97% of molecules, whereas in naive cells such clones accounted for under 1%. Naive libraries contained spiked-in Jurkat TCR RNA (roughly ten copies' worth), which is not part of the donor repertoire. A single cell's worth of spiked-in Jurkat TCR RNA was reported detectable even among under 1.1 million naive CD8 T cells. Modeling indicated around 2.7 TCR RNA copies recovered per cell, compared with about 10 by digital PCR, which implies a capture efficiency of approximately 30%. Without barcode sub-clustering, chimeric consensus sequences inflated TCR diversity; chimeras reached as high as 47%.

This clonotype was counted ten times or more. This clone's antigen is unknown. No quality values exist for individual bases; no much larger clone is one base distant. Libraries of naive CD8 T cells were built from anywhere between about 20,000 and 1,000,000 sorted cells, with 10%, 30% or 50% of the purified RNA used. Naive CD8 T cells, defined as CD8+CD4-CCR7+CD45RA+, were FACS-sorted into RLT Plus buffer on a BD FACSAria II. Around 10 TCR copies' worth of Jurkat RNA were spiked into 20,000-1,000,000 naive CD8 T cell samples to test detection sensitivity. CD8 T cells were enriched using RosetteSep CD8+ T Cell Enrichment Cocktail and Ficoll-Paque, and the enriched cells then underwent ACK red cell lysis. Receptor amplification or capture employed PCR. Reads for this sample came from a NextSeq 500. Preparation of bulk TCR libraries followed a previously described approach, with the TCR primers listed in Table S5. The Qiagen AllPrep DNA/RNA kit was used to purify total RNA. Before any analysis, reads coming from multiple sequencing runs of the same library were combined into one pool. The source study handled its data this way. Only reads with exact TCR constant sequence were kept, trimmed to 150 nt, and grouped by their 12-nt molecular barcodes. Reads inside each barcode group were sub-clustered using a 15% Levenshtein threshold, and a quality-weighted consensus sequence was constructed for each RNA molecule. Non-functional sequences were excluded, and lower-count sequences lying one edit away from another sequence were also excluded. On the basis of fitting two negative binomial distributions, barcode sub-clusters with fewer than 20% of the maximum read count were discarded. Using fastp trimming at Q25 and MiXCR clonotype assembly, TCRdb reanalyzed the public sequencing data and kept in-frame beta chains. Merged by CDR3 protein, the rows form single entries marked with the most common genes and DNA. The V and J calls were determined by TCRdb, not by the authors. The sample table holds hundreds of thousands of distinct CDR3 sequences, of which 25% were seen once. The top ten hold 0.75% to 0.8% of the sample.

This receptor was taken from a human donor in good health. Some libraries in this study had Jurkat cell RNA spiked in. Specimen: naive CD8+ T cells from blood, with Jurkat cell RNA spiked in. In the paper's terms, the cell subset or site label means: FACS-sorted CD8+CD4-CCR7+CD45RA+ naive T cells.

The DNA is TGTGCCAGCAATCCCCGGGGCGAGAAGGAGACCCAGTACTTC. It encodes CASNPRGEKETQYF. The V gene is TRBV6-9 and the J gene is TRBJ2-5, with the D segment possibly TRBD1 or TRBD2, each aligning over 5 bases. The trim is 7 bases for V and 5 bases for J, with a gap of 17 bases between the germline ends. The CDR3 goes from the cysteine to the phenylalanine over 14 residues. Only CDR3 DNA remains: 42 bases, in frame from the first base. The germline V gene specifies MNHGY as CDR1 and SVAAGI as CDR2.